This entry is about one T cell receptor (beta chain). Its antigen remains unknown. The sample originates from a study of T cell repertoires in urothelial bladder cancer. General study points: Benign specimens held more T cells than urothelial carcinoma specimens.

Germline lookup yields CDR1 SGDLS and CDR2 YYNGEE. Trimming took off 4 bases at V and 8 bases at J, with 21 bases between the two ends. The CDR3 is 16 amino acids. Produced via immunoSEQ multiplex PCR; TCRdb's table is partial and in-frame only. The top ten hold 15% of the sample, which has some 2,600 clones, around 68% seen once. The TCR comes from a human donor with a benign inflammatory bladder lesion. This chain connects TRBV9 to TRBJ2-2, with D maybe TRBD1 (8 bases). The source material was bladder tissue. The CDR3 protein is CASSPRTGRVTGELFF. CDR3 sequence (DNA): TGTGCCAGCAGCCCTCGGACAGGGAGGGTCACTGGGGAGCTGTTTTTT.